Listed below are T cell receptor beta chains from one sample, sequenced in a study of T cells after somatic rescue of genetic block. Measured with immunoSEQ multiplex PCR; TCRdb has only the in-frame clones, and not every one. The sample has approximately 110,000 clones, 75% to 95% seen once. The sample was peripheral blood mononuclear cells (PBMCs). The receptor set was obtained from a woman between 18 and 29 years old. CDR3s include the opening cysteine and the closing phenylalanine or tryptophan. The D gene is left open where the match is weak. The size field is filled for only some rows; it gives once, few, many or a size class.

CDR3 protein | CDR3 DNA | J gene | clone size | V gene | D gene
CASSPGEMGNTIYF | TGTGCCAGTAGTCCCGGGGAGATGGGAAACACCATATATTTT | TRBJ1-3 | - | TRBV19 | -
CASSQVPIQSSYEQYF | TGTGCCAGCAGCCAAGTCCCGATTCAGAGCTCCTACGAGCAGTACTTC | TRBJ2-7 | - | TRBV14 | -
CAISEADTEAFF | TGTGCCATCAGTGAGGCGGACACTGAAGCTTTCTTT | TRBJ1-1 | once | TRBV10-3 | -
CSVESSGVSQYF | TGCAGCGTTGAGTCCTCAGGAGTGTCCCAGTACTTC | TRBJ2-5 | - | TRBV29-1 | -
CASSPQGNEQFF | TGTGCCAGCAGCCCACAGGGCAATGAGCAGTTCTTC | TRBJ2-1 | - | TRBV5-4 | -
CASSGTGGSRNYGYTF | TGTGCCAGCAGCGGGACAGGGGGTTCAAGGAACTATGGCTACACCTTC | TRBJ1-2 | once | TRBV7-9 | TRBD1
CASSLDGTGDGEQFF | TGCGCCAGCAGCTTGGATGGGACAGGGGACGGTGAGCAGTTCTTC | TRBJ2-1 | once | TRBV5-1 | TRBD1
CAISFLDLRGEQYF | TGTGCCATCAGTTTTTTGGACCTAAGAGGCGAGCAGTACTTC | TRBJ2-7 | - | TRBV10-3 | -
CASSPPSIASYGYTF | TGTGCCAGCTCACCACCTTCTATAGCCAGCTATGGCTACACCTTC | TRBJ1-2 | - | TRBV18 | -
CASSQRSLHRGNTIYF | TGCGCCAGCAGCCAAAGATCCCTGCATAGGGGCAACACCATATATTTT | TRBJ1-3 | - | TRBV4-3 | -
CASSPPTGGREKLFF | TGTGCCAGCTCACCCCCGACAGGGGGCCGCGAAAAACTGTTTTTT | TRBJ1-4 | - | TRBV18 | TRBD1
CASRTGSIAEAFF | TGTGCCAGCCGGACAGGGTCTATTGCTGAAGCTTTCTTT | TRBJ1-1 | - | TRBV6-6 | TRBD1
CASSQDGGFGFTALYNEQFF | TGTGCCAGCAGCCAAGATGGGGGTTTCGGCTTTACAGCCCTGTACAATGAGCAGTTCTTC | TRBJ2-1 | - | TRBV4-2 | -
CASSLGGPKETQYF | TGCGCCAGCAGCTTGGGGGGCCCGAAGGAGACCCAGTACTTC | TRBJ2-5 | once | TRBV5-1 | -
CASSISSSTYYEQYF | TGTGCCAGTAGTATCAGCTCTAGCACGTACTACGAGCAGTACTTC | TRBJ2-7 | few | TRBV19 | -
CASSAGLAGTGELFF | TGTGCCAGCAGTGCAGGACTAGCGGGGACCGGGGAGCTGTTTTTT | TRBJ2-2 | - | TRBV2 | TRBD2
CASSASTGAANEAFF | TGTGCCAGCAGCGCCTCCACAGGAGCCGCTAATGAAGCTTTCTTT | TRBJ1-1 | - | TRBV7-8 | -
CASGRTGGEQYF | TGTGCCAGCGGACGGACAGGGGGGGAGCAGTACTTC | TRBJ2-7 | - | TRBV6-5 | TRBD1
CASSQGQNTGELFF | TGCGCCAGCAGCCAGGGACAGAACACCGGGGAGCTGTTTTTT | TRBJ2-2 | once | TRBV5-1 | -
CATSRDWVGSQPQHF | TGTGCCACCAGCAGAGATTGGGTGGGTTCTCAGCCCCAGCATTTT | TRBJ1-5 | once | TRBV15 | -
CASMSNQPQHF | TGTGCCAGCATGTCCAATCAGCCCCAGCATTTT | TRBJ1-5 | - | TRBV6-1 | -
CASSLRGLVTDTQYF | TGCGCCAGCAGCTTGCGGGGACTTGTCACAGATACGCAGTATTTT | TRBJ2-3 | - | TRBV5-1 | -
CASSDLVSGLLPDTQYF | TGTGCCAGCAGCGATCTGGTTTCGGGTTTATTGCCAGATACGCAGTATTTT | TRBJ2-3 | - | TRBV5-6 | -
CASSPRLAGLEYEQYF | TGTGCCAGCAGCCCCAGACTAGCGGGTCTAGAGTACGAGCAGTACTTC | TRBJ2-7 | - | TRBV5-5 | TRBD2
CASSIDLQGYSNQPQHF | TGTGCCAGTAGTATAGACTTACAGGGTTATAGCAATCAGCCCCAGCATTTT | TRBJ1-5 | once | TRBV19 | -
CAISDREQETQYF | TGTGCCATCAGTGATAGGGAGCAAGAGACCCAGTACTTC | TRBJ2-5 | once | TRBV10-3 | -
CASSLAGSSGNTIYF | TGTGCCAGCAGCTTAGCAGGGAGCTCTGGAAACACCATATATTTT | TRBJ1-3 | - | TRBV5-5 | -
CASSHLGVNTEAFF | TGCGCCAGCAGCCATCTAGGGGTGAACACTGAAGCTTTCTTT | TRBJ1-1 | - | TRBV4-1 | -